This T cell receptor (beta chain) is drawn from a study of metastatic and nonmetastatic thyroid tumors. About the study: Repertoire comparisons spanned blood and tumor or nodule tissue from malignant and benign thyroid patients.

By share, this clone ranks as medium-sized (0.01 to 0.1%). Its antigen remains unidentified. Findings of the study overall: According to reports, the diversity of TCR beta was significantly higher in malignant thyroid tumors than in benign nodules, and this held in both blood and tumor samples.

No patient had received any treatment before thyroid surgery. Per the study methods: Clinicopathological groups differed in CDR3, with these differences serving to build a distant-metastasis classifier for papillary thyroid cancer. TCRdb reassembled clones from the PCR reads with MiXCR. The V and J calls were not made by the authors but by TCRdb's processing. The sample records 22,000 or so clones, around 20% being singletons. Sequencing was carried out using blood. The TCR originated in a female donor with papillary thyroid cancer or a benign thyroid nodule (not recorded which). Some clones in this sample may be carry-over from other donors' samples.

The CDR3 sequence: CASRYRTSGGVNNEQFF. For the CDR3, the DNA is TGTGCCAGCCGCTACCGGACTAGCGGGGGCGTTAACAATGAGCAGTTCTTC. The chain is built from TRBV6-5 and TRBJ2-1; 13 nucleotides match TRBD2. Germline values: CDR1 MNHEY, CDR2 SVGAGI. The ends lost 8 bases at V and 5 bases at J; junction bases unmatched: 12. This CDR3 is 17 amino acids long.